This T cell receptor (beta chain) was found in a study of cytomegalovirus exposure and HLA in healthy donors. The PCR contained 60 Vbeta and 13 Jbeta primers. Generated by immunoSEQ multiplex PCR, the TCRdb table keeps only in-frame clones and is missing some. Counted here are 150,000 to 200,000 clones, around four fifths occurring once; the ten biggest clones make up approximately 1.2%. The table lists this clone with a count of one. With 4 bases clipped from V and 8 bases from J, the junction kept 10 bases outside the gene matches. CDR3 length equals 16 residues. Per the germline V gene, CDR1 is SGHVS and CDR2 is FQNEAQ.

The material sequenced was PBMCs. The chain is built from TRBV7-8 and TRBJ1-6, with 8 positions matching TRBD1. The sequence derives from a man aged 30-40 years in good health and CMV-seronegative. As DNA, the CDR3 is TGTGCCAGCAGCTCCGGGACAGGAGCGACGGATTCACCCCTCCACTTT. Translation: CASSSGTGATDSPLHF.